This TCR beta chain was profiled in a study of shared clonotypes between healthy human individuals. Study-wide results and caveats: Generally, naive subsets came out with larger estimated richness than memory subsets. Generation probabilities were higher for clonotypes shared across all four sorted-subset donors than for unshared ones.

This CDR3 comprises 15 residues. V was clipped by 1 base and J by 2 bases, with 11 bases between them. Germline CDR1 reads SEHNR; CDR2 reads FQNEAQ (reference sequence). Original handling: With immunoSEQ giving junction-only sequences and no quality scores, filtering differed. Here immunoSEQ multiplex PCR was the method, and the copy in TCRdb shows in-frame clones only, minus some. That table furnishes V, J and clone size, whereas the DNA furnished D and trimming. The sample records about 2.3 million clones, roughly 93% being singletons. Notes on this clone: Its antigen is currently unknown.

V gene TRBV7-9 combines with J gene TRBJ1-2, with D uncertain. The receptor comes from a man in his late teens or twenties in good health. Some clones in this sample may be carry-over from other donors' samples. The material sequenced was naive CD4+ T cells from PBMCs. The sample's subset: CD45RA+ positively selected. The CDR3 is CASSLGTAVNYGYTF. CDR3 DNA: TGTGCCAGCAGCTTAGGGACGGCCGTCAACTATGGCTACACCTTC.